The clone carrying this T cell receptor (beta chain) was counted between two and nine times. Its cognate antigen is unknown. The data belong to a study of beta chain features in type 1 diabetes. Germline assignment: CDR1 SQVTM and CDR2 ANQGSEA. The CDR3 loop spans 14 amino acids. The ends were cut back, 7 bases at V and 4 bases at J, with 18 bases in the middle. Reverse transcription of all isolated RNA meant that expressed TCRB transcripts were sequenced. The repertoire was sequenced with immunoSEQ multiplex PCR; TCRdb's copy has only in-frame clones and lacks some. The sample shows about 740,000 clones, 13% of them seen only once. Study-level points and caveats: A possible short-template PCR bias applies equally to patients and controls. A moderate, significant TCRB CDR3 shortening appeared in type 1 diabetes across four CD4+ subsets.

On average, the one heparinised blood draw given by each donor was about 100 mL. Researchers reported sorting CD4+ naive, central memory, regulatory and stem cell-like memory cells via CD45RO/CCR7/CD25/CD127/CD95/CD27. V gene TRBV29-1 combines with J gene TRBJ2-3; maybe TRBD2 (6 bases). This sequence originates from a man aged 18 to 29 with type 1 diabetes. The material sequenced was naive CD4+ T cells from blood. The DNA of the CDR3 is TGCAGCGCCGTAGCGGATCGGTTCGCAGATACGCAGTATTTT. The encoded protein is CSAVADRFADTQYF.